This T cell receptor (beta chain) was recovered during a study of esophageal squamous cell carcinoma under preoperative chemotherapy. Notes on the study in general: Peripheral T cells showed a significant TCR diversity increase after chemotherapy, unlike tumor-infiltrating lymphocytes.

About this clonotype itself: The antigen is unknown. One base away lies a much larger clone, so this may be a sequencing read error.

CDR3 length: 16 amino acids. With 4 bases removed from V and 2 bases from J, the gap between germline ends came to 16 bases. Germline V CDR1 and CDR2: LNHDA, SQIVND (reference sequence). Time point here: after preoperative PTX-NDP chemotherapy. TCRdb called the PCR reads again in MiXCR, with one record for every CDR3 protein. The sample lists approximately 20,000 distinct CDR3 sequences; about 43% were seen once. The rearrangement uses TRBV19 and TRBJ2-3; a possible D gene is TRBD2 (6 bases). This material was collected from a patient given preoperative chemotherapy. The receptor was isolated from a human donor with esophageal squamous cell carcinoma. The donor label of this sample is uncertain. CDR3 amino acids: CASSKVGGMPTDTQYF. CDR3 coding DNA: TGTGCCAGTAGTAAGGTTGGCGGGATGCCCACAGATACGCAGTATTTT.